The clone carrying this T cell receptor (beta chain) occurred a few times. The target antigen is unknown. The junction had 9 bases not matched to a gene; V was cut back by 4 bases and J by 8 bases. This CDR3 comprises 16 residues. Germline V gene data show CDR1 as LGHNA and CDR2 as YSLEER. The data belong to a study of T cells after yellow fever vaccination. Across the whole study: SMART-Seq v4 Ultra Low Input prepared the low-cell-number fractions. General study findings and limits: Within FACS-sorted repertoires, abundant clonotypes contaminating from the bulk population could be present.

A 5'RACE template-switching step, the method used to make TCR cDNA, added a universal primer site and UMIs. TCRdb analysed the 5' RACE reads with MiXCR anew, one entry per CDR3 protein. The sample includes 250,000 to 300,000 distinct CDR3 sequences, roughly 13% of them seen just once. The chain employs TRBV4-3 and TRBJ2-1, with 12 bases that match TRBD2. The sample in question was CD4+ T cells sorted from PBMCs, obtained 45 days after the yellow fever booster vaccination. This TCR was sampled from a man aged 25 to 40 who received the YFV17D yellow fever vaccine. The CDR3 coding sequence is TGCGCCAGCAGCCCCGCACTAGCGGGAGGTATTCATGAGCAGTTCTTC. This gives the protein CASSPALAGGIHEQFF.